This T cell receptor beta chain comes out of a study of blood T cells in healthy people across ages. Germline V gene sequence: CDR1 MGHRA, CDR2 YSYEKL. V was pared by 4 bases and J by 4 bases, with 16 bases between. The CDR3 spans 16 residues. Through a sample-barcoded 5' primer and a J-beta primer mix, a second PCR was run for roughly 7 to 11 cycles. TCRdb re-called the 5' RACE reads through MiXCR, storing one row per CDR3 protein. The sample holds hundreds of thousands of distinct CDR3 sequences; under 45% are singletons and the top ten take around 21%. Sequenced material: blood. The rearrangement uses TRBV4-1 and TRBJ1-4, with D possibly TRBD1 on 5 matching bases. The receptor comes from a man aged 55 to 70 in good health. CDR3 in amino acids: CASSLTGTFNNEKLFF. CDR3 DNA: TGCGCCAGCAGCCTAACCGGGACTTTCAATAATGAAAAACTGTTTTTT.